Each of the 19 T cell receptor beta chains below was sequenced from the same sample in a study of blood T cell repertoires in COVID-19. The table came from immunoSEQ multiplex PCR; TCRdb's copy has only in-frame clones and leaves some out. The sample records approximately 230,000 clones, 70% to 85% being singletons. The material sequenced was peripheral blood. The receptors shown here come from a woman between 40 and 50 years old with active or convalescent COVID-19.

V and J are TRBV5-4 and TRBJ2-7, with D tentatively TRBD2 (6 bases). This CDR3 contains 15 residues. The V and J ends lost 4 bases and 5 bases respectively, with 19 bases between them. CDR1 and CDR2 from the germline V gene are SGHNT and YYREEE (reference sequence). CDR3 loop: CASSPISWSGDEQYF. The CDR3 DNA reads as TGTGCCAGCAGCCCGATCTCATGGTCGGGGGACGAGCAGTACTTC.

The V gene is TRBV2, the J gene TRBJ1-6; TRBD1 agrees at 8 bases. V lost 6 bases to trimming and J lost 7 bases; unmatched junction nucleotides: 8. The CDR3 length is 15 residues. CDR1 and CDR2 (germline): SNHLY, FYNNEI. CDR3 region: CASRARQGTNSPLHF. For the CDR3, the DNA is TGTGCCAGCAGAGCTAGACAGGGGACGAATTCACCCCTCCACTTT.

V gene TRBV12-3 or TRBV12-4 combines with J gene TRBJ2-3; D is unresolved. The length of the CDR3 is 13 residues. Trimming pared 2 bases from V and 6 bases from J, leaving 9 bases between. The CDR3 is CASSLNPRDTQYF. In DNA, the CDR3 is TGTGCCAGCAGTTTAAACCCGCGGGATACGCAGTATTTT.

The rearrangement joins TRBV10-1 to TRBJ2-1; 10 nucleotides agree with TRBD2. V lost 6 bases and J lost 3; bases outside the gene matches: 5. This CDR3 region has 15 residues. The germline CDR1 and CDR2 sequences are WNHNN and SYGVQD (reference sequence). CDR3 nucleotide sequence: TGCGCCAGCAGCCTAGCGGGGGACCTCTACAATGAGCAGTTCTTC. It encodes CASSLAGDLYNEQFF.

The chain joins TRBV5-1 to TRBJ2-3; no definite D call. The length of the CDR3 is 14 residues. Between the trimmed V and J ends, which lost 4 bases and 2 bases, there was a span of 11 bases. The germline V gene encodes CDR1 SGHRS and CDR2 YFSETQ. CDR3 in amino acids: CASSTSMATDTQYF. Written as DNA, the CDR3 is TGCGCCAGCAGCACGTCCATGGCCACAGATACGCAGTATTTT.

The chain carries TRBV10-3 and TRBJ1-5; maybe TRBD1 (6 bases). This CDR3 is built from 13 residues. CDR1 is ENHRY, CDR2 SYGVKD, per germline. V was clipped by 4 bases and J by 9 bases, with 13 bases between them. Here the CDR3 DNA reads TGTGCCATCAGTGCGGACAGTGACCTGCCCCAGCATTTT. Residues: CAISADSDLPQHF.

This chain joins TRBV27 and TRBJ2-7; maybe TRBD1 (5 bases). In germline, CDR1 is MNHEY, CDR2 SMNVEV (reference sequence). The CDR3 is 10 amino acids. The V and J ends lost 11 bases and 7 bases respectively, with 12 bases between them. CDR3 coding DNA: TGTGCCGGGGCTCTCAAGGAGCAGTACTTC. Its protein is CAGALKEQYF.

The V gene is TRBV21-1, the J gene TRBJ2-7; the D segment call TRBD1 is taken from the table without a DNA check. TRBV21-1 is an annotated pseudogene. CDR3 size: 12 residues. The CDR3 protein is CASSQAGDEQYV. CDR3 DNA sequence: TGTGCCAGCAGTCAAGCAGGGGACGAGCAGTACGTC.

CDR3 sequence: CASSLVVGANTEAFF. CDR3 sequence (DNA): TGTGCCAGCAGCTTAGTCGTGGGCGCGAACACTGAAGCTTTCTTT. The chain combines TRBV7-2 with TRBJ1-1, with D unclear. Germline CDR1 and CDR2: SGHTA and FQGNSA. V was shortened by 1 base and J by 1 base, with 10 bases between the two germline ends. The CDR3 totals 15 residues.

This chain uses TRBV28 with TRBJ1-2, with 8 positions matching TRBD1. The CDR3 loop spans 14 amino acids. Per germline, CDR1 MDHEN and CDR2 SYDVKM. V lost 5 bases to trimming and J lost 5 bases; unmatched junction nucleotides: 7. In nucleotides, the CDR3 is TGTGCCAGCAGTCCTCCGGACAGGGCTTATGGCTACACCTTC. Amino acid sequence: CASSPPDRAYGYTF.

The chain combines TRBV19 with TRBJ1-1; TRBD1 might be the D (6 bases). Trimming shortened V by 7 bases and J by 6 bases, and 15 bases separated the two germline ends. This CDR3 has 13 residues. From germline, CDR1 is LNHDA and CDR2 SQIVND (reference sequence). The chain's CDR3 is CASKEQGSAEAFF. The CDR3 coding sequence is TGTGCCAGTAAAGAACAGGGTTCGGCTGAAGCTTTCTTT.

This chain joins TRBV6-5 and TRBJ2-5; weak D call: TRBD1 (5 bases). CDR1 and CDR2 from the germline V gene are MNHEY and SVGAGI. This CDR3 has 16 residues. V shed 0 bases and J shed 1 base, with 12 bases lying between them. CDR3 region: CASSYSGALPQETQYF. The CDR3 DNA reads TGTGCCAGCAGTTACTCAGGGGCTTTGCCCCAAGAGACCCAGTACTTC.

The chain is built from TRBV6-2 or TRBV6-3 and TRBJ1-5, with a possible D match to TRBD1 (5 bases). Germline values: CDR1 MNHEY, CDR2 SVGEGT. The CDR3 runs 11 residues. Trimming took 2 bases from V and 9 from J, leaving 5 bases between them. The CDR3 protein is CASSYQGPQHF. For the CDR3, the DNA is TGTGCCAGCAGTTACCAGGGGCCCCAGCATTTT.

V gene TRBV27 combines with J gene TRBJ1-2; D possibly corresponds to TRBD1 (6 bases). V was shortened by 10 bases and J by 1 base, with 19 bases between the two germline ends. CDR1 is MNHEY and CDR2 is SMNVEV in the germline V gene (reference sequence). This CDR3 contains 15 residues. The CDR3: CATTRDITFNYGYTF. The CDR3 nucleotides are TGTGCCACGACCCGGGACATAACTTTTAACTATGGCTACACCTTC.

The chain is built from TRBV18 and TRBJ2-7; TRBD2 matches 7 bases. CDR1 is KGHSH, CDR2 LQKENI, per germline. The CDR3 is made up of 14 amino acids. With 0 bases clipped from V and 3 bases from J, the junction kept 2 bases outside the gene matches. The CDR3 DNA is TGTGCCAGCTCACCACCGTCGGGGGGCTACGAGCAGTACTTC. This encodes CASSPPSGGYEQYF.

This sequence joins TRBV19 and TRBJ2-1; D might be TRBD1 (5 bases). V dropped 7 bases and J dropped 5 bases, with 12 bases sitting between them. The CDR3 is 13 residues long. CDR1 and CDR2 (germline): LNHDA, SQIVND (reference sequence). CDR3 nucleotide sequence: TGTGCCAGTAAGGGTCTCAGGGACAATGAGCAGTTCTTC. Protein product: CASKGLRDNEQFF.

The chain has TRBV7-2 and TRBJ2-5; a possible D gene is TRBD2 (7 bases). Between the trimmed V and J ends, which lost 4 bases and 5 bases, there was a span of 17 bases. The CDR3 sequence is 15 residues long. Germline V gives CDR1 SGHTA, CDR2 FQGNSA. The DNA of the CDR3 is TGTGCCAGCAGCTACCGTGCGGGGGCGGGGGAGACCCAGTACTTC. This encodes CASSYRAGAGETQYF.

The gene calls are TRBV7-2 and TRBJ2-1; 7 bases match TRBD1. The germline V gene has CDR1 SGHTA and CDR2 FQGNSA. The CDR3 consists of 15 residues. V trimming: 2 bases; J trimming: 8 bases; junction bases outside the gene matches: 9. In nucleotides, the CDR3 is TGTGCCAGCAGCTTAAGAGGGGGCGCGGTATATGAGCAGTTCTTC. It is translated as CASSLRGGAVYEQFF.

This chain connects TRBV21-1 to TRBJ1-5; the D segment call TRBD1 is taken from the table without a DNA check. TRBV21-1 is a pseudogene. This CDR3 region has 13 residues. The CDR3 here is CASSKYAGQPQHF. The CDR3 nucleotides read TGTGCCAGCAGCAAATATGCAGGCCAGCCCCAGCATTTT.